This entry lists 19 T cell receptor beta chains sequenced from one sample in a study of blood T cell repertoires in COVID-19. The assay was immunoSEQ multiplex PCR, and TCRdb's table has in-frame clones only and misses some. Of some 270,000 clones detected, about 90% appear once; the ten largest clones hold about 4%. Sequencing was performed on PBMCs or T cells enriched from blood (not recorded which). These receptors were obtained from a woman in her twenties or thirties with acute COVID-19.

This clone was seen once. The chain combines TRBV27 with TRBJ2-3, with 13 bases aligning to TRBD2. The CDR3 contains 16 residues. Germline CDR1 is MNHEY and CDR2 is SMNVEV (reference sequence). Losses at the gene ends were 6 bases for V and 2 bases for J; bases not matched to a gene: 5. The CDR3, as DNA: TGTGCCAGCAGACTAGCGGGAGGGCCTAACACAGATACGCAGTATTTT. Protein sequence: CASRLAGGPNTDTQYF.

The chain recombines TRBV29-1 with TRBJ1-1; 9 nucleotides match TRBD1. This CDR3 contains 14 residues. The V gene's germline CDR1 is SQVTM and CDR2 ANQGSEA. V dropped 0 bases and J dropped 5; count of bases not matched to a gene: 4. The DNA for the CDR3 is TGCAGCGTTGAAGATTTTGACAGGGGGACTGAAGCTTTCTTT. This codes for CSVEDFDRGTEAFF. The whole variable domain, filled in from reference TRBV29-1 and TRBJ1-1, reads SAVISQKPSRDICQRGTSLTIQCQVDSQVTMMFWYRQQPGQSLTLIATANQGSEATYESGFVIDKFPISRPNLTFSTLTVSNMSPEDSSIYLCSVEDFDRGTEAFFGQGTRLTVV.

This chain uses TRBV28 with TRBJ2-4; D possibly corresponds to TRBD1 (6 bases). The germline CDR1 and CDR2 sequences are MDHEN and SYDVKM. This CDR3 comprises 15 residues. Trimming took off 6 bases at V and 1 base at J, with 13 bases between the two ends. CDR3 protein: CASSSGERAKNIQYF. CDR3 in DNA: TGTGCCAGCAGCTCAGGGGAGAGGGCCAAAAACATTCAGTACTTC.

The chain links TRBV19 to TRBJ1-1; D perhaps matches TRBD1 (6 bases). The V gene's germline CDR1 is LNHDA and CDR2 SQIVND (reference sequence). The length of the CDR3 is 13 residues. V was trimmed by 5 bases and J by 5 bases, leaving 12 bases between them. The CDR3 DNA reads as TGTGCCAGTAGTTTCGGGGGGCGTACTGAAGCTTTCTTT. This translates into CASSFGGRTEAFF.

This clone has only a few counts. The CDR3 bases are TGTGCCACCAGCAGAGTAGGGACTACTTTAAACTATGGCTACACCTTC. This encodes CATSRVGTTLNYGYTF. The chain joins TRBV15 to TRBJ1-2, with D perhaps TRBD1 (5 bases). The CDR3 is 16 amino acids. CDR1 is LNHNV, CDR2 YYDKDF, per germline (reference sequence). Trimming shortened V by 1 base and J by 2 bases, and 14 bases separated the two germline ends.

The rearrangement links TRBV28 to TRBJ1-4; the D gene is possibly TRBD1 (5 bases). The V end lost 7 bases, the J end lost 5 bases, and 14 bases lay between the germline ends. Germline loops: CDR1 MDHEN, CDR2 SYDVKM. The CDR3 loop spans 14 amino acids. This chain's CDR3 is CASNRPGLNEKLFF. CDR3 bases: TGTGCCAGCAACCGACCGGGACTGAATGAAAAACTGTTTTTT.

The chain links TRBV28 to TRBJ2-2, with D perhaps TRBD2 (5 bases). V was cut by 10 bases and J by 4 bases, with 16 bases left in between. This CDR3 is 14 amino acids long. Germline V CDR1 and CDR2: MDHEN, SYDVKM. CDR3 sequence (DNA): TGTGCCACCCTTAAGGGAGTGGCCACCGGGGAGCTGTTTTTT. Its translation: CATLKGVATGELFF. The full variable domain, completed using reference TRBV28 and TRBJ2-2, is DVKVTQSSRYLVKRTGEKVFLECVQDMDHENMFWYRQDPGLGLRLIYFSYDVKMKEKGDIPEGYSVSREKKERFSLILESASTNQTSMYLCATLKGVATGELFFGEGSRLTVL.

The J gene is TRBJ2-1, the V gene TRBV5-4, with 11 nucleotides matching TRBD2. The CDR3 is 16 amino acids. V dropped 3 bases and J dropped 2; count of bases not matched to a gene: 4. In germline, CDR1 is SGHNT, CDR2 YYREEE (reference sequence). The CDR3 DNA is TGTGCCAGCAGCTATGGGACTAGCGGTACCTACAATGAGCAGTTCTTC. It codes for CASSYGTSGTYNEQFF.

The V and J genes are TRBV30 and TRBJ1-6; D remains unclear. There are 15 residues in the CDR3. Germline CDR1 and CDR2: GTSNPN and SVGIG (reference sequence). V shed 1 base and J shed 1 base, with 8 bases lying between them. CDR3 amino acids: CAWSGGGSYNSPLHF. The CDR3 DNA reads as TGTGCCTGGAGTGGTGGCGGGTCCTATAATTCACCCCTCCACTTT.

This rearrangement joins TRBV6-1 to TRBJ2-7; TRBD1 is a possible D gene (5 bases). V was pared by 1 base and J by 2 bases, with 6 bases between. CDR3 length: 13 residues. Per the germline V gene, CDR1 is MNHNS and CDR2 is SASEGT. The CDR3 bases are TGTGCCAGCAGTGAAGAACAGGCCTACGAGCAGTACTTC. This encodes CASSEEQAYEQYF.

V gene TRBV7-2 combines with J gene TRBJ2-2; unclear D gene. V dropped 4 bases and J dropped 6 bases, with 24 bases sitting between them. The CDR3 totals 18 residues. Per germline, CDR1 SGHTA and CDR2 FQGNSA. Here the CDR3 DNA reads TGTGCCAGCAGCTCCCTCATACCCATGGCCGTAGGAGCCGGGGAGCTGTTTTTT. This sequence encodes CASSSLIPMAVGAGELFF.

CDR3 bases: TGTGCCAGCAGCTTCGACAGGGTGGGCTATGGCTACACCTTC. Amino acids: CASSFDRVGYGYTF. The gene calls are TRBV7-2 and TRBJ1-2; 7 bases line up with TRBD1. J lost 4 bases, V lost 3 bases, and 5 bases had no gene match. In germline, CDR1 is SGHTA, CDR2 FQGNSA. The CDR3 is 14 amino acids.

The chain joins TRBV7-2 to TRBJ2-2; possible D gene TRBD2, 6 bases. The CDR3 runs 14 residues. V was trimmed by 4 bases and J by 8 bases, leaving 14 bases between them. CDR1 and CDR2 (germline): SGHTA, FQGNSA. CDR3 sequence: CASSSKWAGGELFF. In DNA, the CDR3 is TGTGCCAGCAGCTCAAAATGGGCGGGAGGGGAGCTGTTTTTT. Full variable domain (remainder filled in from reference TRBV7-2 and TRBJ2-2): GAGVSQSPSNKVTEKGKDVELRCDPISGHTALYWYRQSLGQGLEFLIYFQGNSAPDKSGLPSDRFSAERTGGSVSTLTIQRTQQEDSAVYLCASSSKWAGGELFFGEGSRLTVL.

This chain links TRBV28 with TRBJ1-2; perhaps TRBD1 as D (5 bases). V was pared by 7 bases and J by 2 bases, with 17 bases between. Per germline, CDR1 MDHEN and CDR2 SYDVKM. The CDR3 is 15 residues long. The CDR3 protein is CASNGGGGENYGYTF. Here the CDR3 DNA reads TGTGCCAGCAATGGGGGGGGAGGGGAAAACTATGGCTACACCTTC.

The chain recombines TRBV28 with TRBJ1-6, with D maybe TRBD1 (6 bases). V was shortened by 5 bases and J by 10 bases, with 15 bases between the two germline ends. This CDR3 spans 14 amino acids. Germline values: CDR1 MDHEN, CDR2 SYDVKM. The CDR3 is CASSNPGESSPLHF. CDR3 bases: TGTGCCAGCAGTAACCCAGGGGAATCATCACCCCTCCACTTT.

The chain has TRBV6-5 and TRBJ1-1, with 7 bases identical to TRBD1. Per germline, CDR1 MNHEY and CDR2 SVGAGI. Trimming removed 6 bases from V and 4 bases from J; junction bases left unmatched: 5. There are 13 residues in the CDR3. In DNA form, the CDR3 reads TGTGCCAGCAGCTATCAGGGGGGCACTGAAGCTTTCTTT. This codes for CASSYQGGTEAFF.

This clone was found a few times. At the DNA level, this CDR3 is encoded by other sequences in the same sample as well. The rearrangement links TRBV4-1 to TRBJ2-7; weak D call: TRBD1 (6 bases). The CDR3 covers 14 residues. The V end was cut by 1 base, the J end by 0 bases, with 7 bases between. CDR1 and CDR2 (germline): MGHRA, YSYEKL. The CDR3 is CASSQVQGSYEQYF. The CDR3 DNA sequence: TGCGCCAGCAGCCAAGTACAGGGCTCCTACGAGCAGTACTTC.

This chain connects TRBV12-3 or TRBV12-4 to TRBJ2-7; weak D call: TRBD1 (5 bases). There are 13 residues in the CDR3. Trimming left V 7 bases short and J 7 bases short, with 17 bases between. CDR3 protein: CASTSGRPGEQYF. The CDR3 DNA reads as TGTGCCAGCACCTCCGGACGTCCAGGGGAGCAGTACTTC.

The CDR3: CASSPGQGQNEKLFF. The CDR3 nucleotides are TGCGCCAGCAGCCCAGGACAGGGCCAAAATGAAAAACTGTTTTTT. V usage is TRBV5-1 and J usage is TRBJ1-4; 8 nucleotides agree with TRBD1. The CDR3 sequence is 15 residues long. The germline CDR1 and CDR2 sequences are SGHRS and YFSETQ. Unmatched junction bases numbered 7, after V lost 4 bases and J lost 5 bases.